Reported below is one T cell receptor (beta chain). The CDR3 is made up of 14 amino acids. Between the trimmed V and J ends, which lost 5 bases and 2 bases, there was a span of 14 bases. CDR1 and CDR2 from the germline V gene are SGDLS and YYNGEE. This sample is drawn from a study of beta chain features in type 1 diabetes. Every bit of the isolated RNA underwent reverse transcription, so sequencing read expressed TCRB transcripts. The assay was immunoSEQ multiplex PCR, and TCRdb's table has in-frame clones only and misses some. Of about 250,000 clones detected, roughly 14% appear once; the ten largest clones hold approximately 0.024%. Sorting gave populations that all exceeded 98% purity.

The V and J genes are TRBV9 and TRBJ2-7; D perhaps matches TRBD1 (6 bases). This TCR was sampled from a woman in her thirties or forties in good health. Sequencing was carried out using naive CD4+ T cells from blood. The CDR3 nucleotides read TGTGCCAGCAGTTCGACAGGCGAACCCTACGAGCAGTACTTC. This encodes CASSSTGEPYEQYF. Full variable domain (rest looked up from reference TRBV9 and TRBJ2-7): DSGVTQTPKHLITATGQRVTLRCSPRSGDLSVYWYQQSLDQGLQFLIQYYNGEERAKGNILERFSAQQFPDLHSELNLSSLELGDSALYFCASSSTGEPYEQYFGPGTRLTVT.